This record covers a single T cell receptor (beta chain). No antigen is known for it. This sample is drawn from a study of T cells in Graves' hyperthyroidism and ophthalmopathy. Patients with ophthalmopathy all had a Clinical Activity Score of at least 3, a NOSPECS grade of at least 4 and duration under 3 months. Study-level findings and limits: In the blood, most expanded thyroid clonotypes above 0.001 appeared as well.

Per the germline V gene, CDR1 is SGHRS and CDR2 is YFSETQ. V was pared by 4 bases and J by 5 bases, with 16 bases between. The CDR3 is 14 residues long. TCR beta CDR3 sequences were amplified from RNA transcripts. Researchers ran a first-round RT-PCR on the TCR CDR3 using the HTBI primer set. MiXCR, run by TCRdb on the multiplex PCR reads, gives a single entry per CDR3 protein. The data hold 660,000 or so distinct CDR3 sequences, with 20% to 25% observed a single time. The receptor's source is a young man with Graves' ophthalmopathy. The material sequenced was blood. The chain recombines TRBV5-1 with TRBJ2-7; TRBD2 might be the D (6 bases). The CDR3 nucleotides read TGCGCCAGCAGCAACCGGGACTCAGCCCACGAGCAGTACTTC. Protein product: CASSNRDSAHEQYF.